Each of the 32 T cell receptor beta chains below was sequenced from the same sample in a study of T cells in Graves' hyperthyroidism and ophthalmopathy. From RNA transcripts, TCR beta CDR3 regions were amplified. During a first-round RT-PCR of the TCR CDR3, the HTBI primer set was used. TCRdb independently ran MiXCR on the multiplex PCR reads; one entry per CDR3 protein. The sample yields some 550,000 distinct CDR3 sequences, less than 25% seen once. Sequenced: blood. These receptor sequences come from a man younger than 35 with Graves' hyperthyroidism.

The sample holds a few counts of this clonotype. J is TRBJ1-1 and V is TRBV27, with D possibly being TRBD1 (6 bases). CDR1 and CDR2 from the germline V gene are MNHEY and SMNVEV (reference sequence). The CDR3 consists of 15 residues. Trimming took 4 bases from V and 0 from J, leaving 12 bases between them. Here the CDR3 reads CASSSTGGVNTEAFF. CDR3 DNA: TGTGCCAGCAGTTCGACCGGGGGCGTGAACACTGAAGCTTTCTTT.

This clonotype was found many times. V and J are TRBV6-1 and TRBJ1-1; D is unclear. V was trimmed by 3 bases and J by 5 bases, leaving 13 bases between them. This CDR3 is built from 14 residues. CDR1 is MNHNS, CDR2 SASEGT, per germline. This chain's CDR3 is CASSEALVGTEAFF. For the CDR3, the DNA is TGTGCCAGCAGTGAGGCTTTAGTCGGGACTGAAGCTTTCTTT.

This clonotype came up many times. The chain has TRBV29-1 and TRBJ1-1; D is uncertain. CDR1 and CDR2 from the germline V gene are SQVTM and ANQGSEA. The CDR3 contains 11 residues. Trimming removed 3 bases at V and 5 bases at J, with 7 bases between. CDR3 amino acids: CSVEEGTEAFF. Written as DNA, the CDR3 is TGCAGCGTTGAGGAAGGAACTGAAGCTTTCTTT.

The rearrangement uses TRBV11-1 and TRBJ1-3, with D unclear. V was shortened by 0 bases and J by 0 bases, with 18 bases between the two germline ends. Germline V lookup: CDR1 SGHAT, CDR2 FQDESV (reference sequence). This CDR3 has 19 amino acids. CDR3 DNA: TGTGCCAGCAGCTTAGCCCAAATGGACCGGGCCAACTCTGGAAACACCATATATTTT. This gives the protein CASSLAQMDRANSGNTIYF.

At least ten counts were recorded for this clonotype. The chain couples TRBV6-2 or TRBV6-3 to TRBJ2-5; D gene ambiguous. The CDR3 length is 15 residues. Germline CDR1 reads MNHEY; CDR2 reads SVGEGT. Trimming took off 6 bases at V and 7 bases at J, with 21 bases between the two ends. In DNA form, the CDR3 reads TGTGCCAGCAGGCGACCCCCCCCCCTACGCGGGACCCAGTACTTC. Translating it yields CASRRPPPLRGTQYF.

At least ten counts were recorded for this clonotype. The CDR3 reads CASSRVLVPGELFF. Written as DNA, the CDR3 is TGTGCCAGCAGCCGCGTTCTGGTACCCGGGGAGCTGTTTTTT. The chain couples TRBV7-6 to TRBJ2-2; D unclear. The germline CDR1 and CDR2 sequences are SGHVS and FNYEAQ. This CDR3 has 14 amino acids. Trimming cost V 5 bases and J 6 bases, with 13 bases left between them.

Many counts were recorded for this clonotype. This chain joins TRBV11-2 and TRBJ1-2, with D possibly TRBD1 on 5 matching bases. Trimming left V 5 bases short and J 2 bases short, with 15 bases between. The germline V gene encodes CDR1 SGHAT and CDR2 FQNNGV. The CDR3 extends over 15 amino acids. The CDR3 DNA is TGTGCCAGCAGCCCCCACAGCGGGGGGAACTATGGCTACACCTTC. It specifies CASSPHSGGNYGYTF. Filled out from reference TRBV11-2 and TRBJ1-2, the complete variable domain reads EAGVAQSPRYKIIEKRQSVAFWCNPISGHATLYWYQQILGQGPKLLIQFQNNGVVDDSQLPKDRFSAERLKGVDSTLKIQPAKLEDSAVYLCASSPHSGGNYGYTFGSGTRLTVV.

In this sample, this clonotype turned up a few times. This chain connects TRBV4-1 to TRBJ2-7; D gene ambiguous. Germline assignment: CDR1 MGHRA and CDR2 YSYEKL. The germline V and J ends were trimmed by 1 base and 2 bases, with 15 bases remaining between them. This CDR3 contains 16 residues. In DNA, the CDR3 is TGCGCCAGCAGCCAAGTTCCCATCCCAGGTACCTACGAGCAGTACTTC. Protein: CASSQVPIPGTYEQYF.

The chain has TRBV28 and TRBJ1-2; tentatively, D is TRBD1 (6 bases). V was shortened by 6 bases and J by 6 bases, with 14 bases between the two germline ends. Germline CDR1 is MDHEN and CDR2 is SYDVKM. The CDR3 has 13 amino acids. This chain's CDR3 is CASRTGLRDGYTF. As DNA, the CDR3 is TGTGCCAGCAGAACAGGGTTGAGGGATGGCTACACCTTC.

The chain joins TRBV18 to TRBJ2-7; D call uncertain. CDR3 length: 13 residues. Germline loops: CDR1 KGHSH, CDR2 LQKENI. V was clipped by 3 bases and J by 2 bases, with 8 bases between them. The CDR3 reads CASSPVSAYEQYF. The DNA for the CDR3 is TGTGCCAGCTCACCGGTGTCCGCCTACGAGCAGTACTTC.

This clonotype occurred a few times. The J gene is TRBJ2-5, the V gene TRBV29-1; D remains unclear. Germline values: CDR1 SQVTM, CDR2 ANQGSEA. The CDR3 contains 13 residues. V was pared by 1 base and J by 1 base, with 7 bases between. DNA of the CDR3: TGCAGCGTTGAAGGTCCCTTCCAAGAGACCCAGTACTTC. It translates to CSVEGPFQETQYF.

This clonotype has more than one count but fewer than ten. This chain connects TRBV2 to TRBJ1-1, with 7 bases aligning to TRBD1. The CDR3 consists of 20 residues. V lost 4 bases and J lost 2; bases outside the gene matches: 22. The germline gives CDR1 SNHLY, CDR2 FYNNEI. CDR3 in DNA: TGTGCCAGCAGTGTTGAGAGTAGTGGGAGGGGGCAACGTAGAAACACTGAAGCTTTCTTT. Its translation is CASSVESSGRGQRRNTEAFF.

Only a few counts were recorded for this clonotype. The rearrangement uses TRBV27 and TRBJ1-5; D not certain. This CDR3 has 13 amino acids. V was pared by 2 bases and J by 6 bases, with 8 bases between. The germline V gene encodes CDR1 MNHEY and CDR2 SMNVEV (reference sequence). As DNA, the CDR3 is TGTGCCAGCAGTTTAACAGCAGGTCAGCCCCAGCATTTT. Amino acid sequence: CASSLTAGQPQHF.

The chain employs TRBV4-2 and TRBJ2-2; 8 bases align to TRBD1. Trimming at V came to 0 bases and at J to 2 bases, leaving 8 bases not matched to a gene. Germline lookup yields CDR1 LGHNA and CDR2 YNFKEQ. The CDR3 is 18 amino acids. The CDR3 region has the DNA TGTGCCAGCAGCCAAGATCCACAGGGGGGTTACAACACCGGGGAGCTGTTTTTT. This codes for CASSQDPQGGYNTGELFF.

This chain uses TRBV6-5 with TRBJ2-7; TRBD1 matches 8 bases. The CDR3 has 15 amino acids. V gave up 2 bases and J gave up 7 bases; unmatched junction bases: 10. Germline-derived CDR1 and CDR2 are MNHEY and SVGAGI. CDR3 bases: TGTGCCAGCAGTTACAGGGGGCAGGGGGCAGGTGAGCAGTACTTC. Translating it yields CASSYRGQGAGEQYF.

This clonotype was seen repeatedly, ten times or more. V and J are TRBV7-9 and TRBJ2-7, with D tentatively TRBD1 (5 bases). This CDR3 comprises 14 residues. V lost 1 base to trimming and J lost 1 base, with 8 bases between them. CDR1 SEHNR and CDR2 FQNEAQ come from the germline V gene (reference sequence). CDR3 region: CASSLGRQSYEQYF. The CDR3 DNA reads TGTGCCAGCAGCTTAGGACGACAGTCCTACGAGCAGTACTTC.

This clonotype was recorded many times. The J gene is TRBJ2-2, the V gene TRBV24-1; 10 nucleotides match TRBD1. In germline, CDR1 is KGHDR, CDR2 SFDVKD. V lost 9 bases, J lost 5 bases, and 2 bases stayed unmatched. This CDR3 has 13 residues. The CDR3 is CATGTGETGELFF. In DNA, the CDR3 is TGTGCCACCGGGACAGGGGAGACCGGGGAGCTGTTTTTT.

This clonotype has more than one count but fewer than ten. A junction boundary mismatches the germline segment, possibly from a read error. J is TRBJ2-5 and V is TRBV20-1, with TRBD2 matching over 11 bases. CDR3 length: 13 amino acids. CDR1 DFQATT and CDR2 SNEGSKA come from the germline V gene (reference sequence). The CDR3 sequence is CSSVAGGRKTQCF. The CDR3 DNA follows: TGCAGTTCGGTAGCGGGGGGGCGGAAGACCCAGTGCTTC.

This clonotype was seen repeatedly, ten times or more. The rearrangement links TRBV6-2 or TRBV6-3 to TRBJ1-1; D gene ambiguous. The CDR3 has 15 residues. The V end was cut by 4 bases, the J end by 0 bases, with 12 bases between. Germline CDR1 is MNHEY and CDR2 is SVGEGT. This chain's CDR3 is CASSSGTQMNTEAFF. CDR3 in DNA: TGTGCCAGCAGTTCGGGTACCCAAATGAACACTGAAGCTTTCTTT.

This clonotype came up many times. The CDR3 nucleotides are TGTGCCAGCAGTTTATCAGCCGGGGATAGCAATCAGCCCCAGCATTTT. This translates into CASSLSAGDSNQPQHF. V usage is TRBV12-3 or TRBV12-4 and J usage is TRBJ1-5; no clear D gene. This CDR3 comprises 16 residues. V was shortened by 2 bases and J by 0 bases, with 11 bases between the two germline ends.

This clonotype was counted a single time. The chain uses TRBV7-8 and TRBJ2-5; 11 bases align to TRBD2. V dropped 5 bases and J dropped 4; count of bases not matched to a gene: 6. Germline V gives CDR1 SGHVS, CDR2 FQNEAQ. The CDR3 covers 15 residues. The CDR3 coding sequence is TGTGCCAGCAGCCCCTTAGCGGGGGGGCCAGAGACCCAGTACTTC. Amino acid sequence: CASSPLAGGPETQYF.

The gene calls are TRBV19 and TRBJ2-2, with D perhaps matching TRBD1 (6 bases). The germline V gene has CDR1 LNHDA and CDR2 SQIVND (reference sequence). The CDR3 runs 15 residues. The V and J ends lost 5 bases and 3 bases respectively, with 13 bases between them. The CDR3 spells CASSEGDKYTGELFF. CDR3 sequence (DNA): TGTGCCAGTAGTGAGGGGGACAAATACACCGGGGAGCTGTTTTTT. Using reference TRBV19 and TRBJ2-2 for the parts outside the CDR3, the full variable domain is DGGITQSPKYLFRKEGQNVTLSCEQNLNHDAMYWYRQDPGQGLRLIYYSQIVNDFQKGDIAEGYSVSREKKESFPLTVTSAQKNPTAFYLCASSEGDKYTGELFFGEGSRLTVL.

The V gene is TRBV30, the J gene TRBJ1-5; 10 nucleotides agree with TRBD1. From germline, CDR1 is GTSNPN and CDR2 SVGIG (reference sequence). This CDR3 spans 14 amino acids. The ends lost 3 bases at V and 2 bases at J; junction bases unmatched: 1. The CDR3 bases are TGTGCCTGGAGCGGGACAGGGGGCAATCAGCCCCAGCATTTT. Translating it yields CAWSGTGGNQPQHF.

This clonotype was counted between two and nine times. The chain is built from TRBV12-3 or TRBV12-4 and TRBJ2-2; TRBD1 is a possible D gene (6 bases). The CDR3 runs to 15 residues. V dropped 6 bases and J dropped 0 bases, with 11 bases sitting between them. The CDR3, as DNA: TGTGCCAGCAGCCGGACAGTGACGAACACCGGGGAGCTGTTTTTT. Translation gives CASSRTVTNTGELFF.

The rearrangement uses TRBV15 and TRBJ2-5; D possibly corresponds to TRBD2 (5 bases). The CDR3 is made up of 14 amino acids. V was clipped by 5 bases and J by 0 bases, with 10 bases between them. Germline V lookup: CDR1 LNHNV, CDR2 YYDKDF (reference sequence). CDR3 sequence reads: CATSGGQHQETQYF. CDR3 coding DNA: TGTGCCACCAGCGGCGGGCAGCACCAAGAGACCCAGTACTTC.

The chain links TRBV29-1 to TRBJ1-1; D is undetermined. The V gene lost 1 base and the J gene lost 1 base, with 10 bases spanning the gap. The germline CDR1 and CDR2 sequences are SQVTM and ANQGSEA. The CDR3 totals 14 residues. The CDR3: CSVEGGVENTEAFF. The CDR3 DNA sequence: TGCAGCGTTGAAGGGGGAGTGGAGAACACTGAAGCTTTCTTT. Based on the CDR3 plus reference TRBV29-1 and TRBJ1-1, the full variable domain is SAVISQKPSRDICQRGTSLTIQCQVDSQVTMMFWYRQQPGQSLTLIATANQGSEATYESGFVIDKFPISRPNLTFSTLTVSNMSPEDSSIYLCSVEGGVENTEAFFGQGTRLTVV.

The gene calls are TRBV5-5 and TRBJ2-2; a possible D gene is TRBD2 (6 bases). The V and J ends lost 5 bases and 1 base respectively, with 15 bases between them. The CDR3 has 16 residues. Germline V gene lookup returns CDR1 SGHKS and CDR2 YYEKEE (reference sequence). The CDR3: CASRGGLSVNTGELFF. The CDR3 DNA sequence: TGTGCCAGCAGGGGGGGACTCTCGGTGAACACCGGGGAGCTGTTTTTT.

This clonotype was counted a single time. This chain connects TRBV27 to TRBJ2-7; 13 positions agree with TRBD2. This CDR3 spans 17 amino acids. Trimming at V came to 4 bases and at J to 0 bases, leaving 6 bases not matched to a gene. Looked up from germline, CDR1 is MNHEY and CDR2 is SMNVEV (reference sequence). CDR3 bases: TGTGCCAGCAGTTCACAACGGACTAGCGGGAGCTCCTACGAGCAGTACTTC. Its protein product is CASSSQRTSGSSYEQYF.

This clonotype occurred many times. The rearrangement uses TRBV7-6 and TRBJ2-7; unclear D gene. Trimming shortened V by 1 base and J by 6 bases, and 10 bases separated the two germline ends. Germline CDR1 SGHVS, CDR2 FNYEAQ. The CDR3 is 13 residues long. CDR3 sequence: CASSLGSSGEQYF. Here the CDR3 DNA reads TGTGCCAGCAGCTTAGGAAGCTCGGGCGAGCAGTACTTC.

In its sample, this clonotype was seen many times. This chain joins TRBV20-1 and TRBJ2-5, with 7 bases fitting TRBD2. CDR1 is DFQATT and CDR2 is SNEGSKA in the germline V gene (reference sequence). V was clipped by 4 bases and J by 0 bases; unmatched bases: 8. This CDR3 has 15 residues. CDR3 loop: CSATRLAEYQETQYF. DNA for the CDR3: TGCAGTGCTACCCGACTAGCCGAGTACCAAGAGACCCAGTACTTC.

The chain employs TRBV18 and TRBJ1-4, with 9 bases that match TRBD1. Unmatched junction bases numbered 3, after V lost 3 bases and J lost 7 bases. Looked up from germline, CDR1 is KGHSH and CDR2 is LQKENI. CDR3 length: 14 amino acids. The CDR3 sequence is CASSPGQGGEKLFF. CDR3 DNA sequence: TGTGCCAGCTCACCGGGACAGGGTGGTGAAAAACTGTTTTTT.

This clonotype came up many times. V usage is TRBV7-2 and J usage is TRBJ1-1; 7 bases align to TRBD1. V gave up 5 bases and J gave up 2 bases; unmatched junction bases: 5. CDR1 is SGHTA and CDR2 is FQGNSA in the germline V gene. The CDR3 consists of 14 residues. The CDR3 region has the DNA TGTGCCAGCAGCCGACAGGGCATAAACACTGAAGCTTTCTTT. It specifies CASSRQGINTEAFF.